The 27 T cell receptor beta chains given below trace back to one sample, sequenced in a study of cytomegalovirus exposure and HLA in healthy donors. The protocol was immunoSEQ multiplex PCR, while the TCRdb copy is restricted to in-frame clones and leaves out a portion. The data contain around 73,000 clones, about 90% of them seen just once; the ten biggest clones take up 3.5% to 4%. Sequenced input: PBMCs. These receptors all come from a woman between 18 and 29 years old in good health and CMV-seropositive.

V usage is TRBV6-1 and J usage is TRBJ1-2; D uncertain. V lost 7 bases and J lost 3, with 15 bases in between. The CDR3 extends over 14 amino acids. The germline CDR1 and CDR2 sequences are MNHNS and SASEGT. CDR3 region: CASTRPAEDYGYTF. CDR3 nucleotide sequence: TGTGCCAGCACCCGACCGGCCGAGGACTATGGCTACACCTTC.

As regards this clone: A read error may produce the germline difference seen at one junction end. The rearrangement links TRBV7-7 to TRBJ1-2; 8 bases are a match to TRBD1. The CDR3 spans 9 residues. Germline V CDR1 and CDR2: SSHAT, FNYEAQ (reference sequence). CDR3 residues: CQGASGYTF. The CDR3 coding sequence is TGCCAGGGGGCGAGTGGCTACACCTTC.

The chain couples TRBV6-5 to TRBJ1-2, with D possibly being TRBD1 (5 bases). V lost 4 bases to trimming and J lost 5 bases, with 14 bases between them. This CDR3 spans 14 amino acids. CDR1 MNHEY and CDR2 SVGAGI come from the germline V gene. The CDR3 protein is CASSSLGQGYGYTF. CDR3 DNA: TGTGCCAGCAGTTCTCTGGGGCAGGGTTATGGCTACACCTTC.

With regard to this clone: At one boundary the junction diverges from the germline segment, which might be a read error. The V gene is TRBV7-7, the J gene TRBJ2-5; weak D call: TRBD1 (5 bases). CDR1 is SSHAT, CDR2 FNYEAQ, per germline (reference sequence). This CDR3 region has 14 residues. The CDR3 DNA is TGTGCTAGCAGCTTGGCAGGGAATCAAGAGACCCAGTACTTC. This gives the protein CASSLAGNQETQYF. Based on the CDR3 plus reference TRBV7-7 and TRBJ2-5, the full variable domain is GAGVSQSPRYKVTKRGQDVTLRCDPISSHATLYWYQQALGQGPEFLTYFNYEAQPDKSGLPSDRFSAERPEGSISTLTIQRTEQRDSAMYRCASSLAGNQETQYFGPGTRLLVL.

The V call is TRBV5-8, the J call TRBJ2-1, with 11 bases lining up with TRBD2. After removal of 0 bases from V and 8 bases from J, the junction contained 10 bases not matched to a gene. The CDR3 has 17 residues. Looked up from germline, CDR1 is SGHTS and CDR2 is YDEGEE. The CDR3 protein is CASSLGTSGSPFHEQFF. In DNA, the CDR3 is TGTGCCAGCAGCTTGGGCACTAGCGGGAGTCCCTTCCATGAGCAGTTCTTC.

J is TRBJ1-1 and V is TRBV11-2; 7 nucleotides agree with TRBD1. Germline V lookup: CDR1 SGHAT, CDR2 FQNNGV. V lost 5 bases, J lost 0 bases, and 15 bases stayed unmatched. CDR3 length: 18 amino acids. The CDR3: CASSPSFPFRGMNTEAFF. The CDR3, as DNA: TGTGCCAGCAGCCCCAGCTTCCCATTCAGGGGGATGAACACTGAAGCTTTCTTT.

The V gene is TRBV4-3, the J gene TRBJ2-1; 11 bases are shared with TRBD1. V trimming: 1 base; J trimming: 2 bases; junction bases outside the gene matches: 1. The CDR3 is 16 amino acids. Germline CDR1 and CDR2: LGHNA and YSLEER. The chain's CDR3 is CASSQVGQGAYNEQFF. The CDR3 DNA sequence: TGCGCCAGCAGCCAAGTGGGACAGGGGGCCTACAATGAGCAGTTCTTC.

This rearrangement joins TRBV5-4 to TRBJ1-2, with 7 bases lining up with TRBD1. The V gene's germline CDR1 is SGHNT and CDR2 YYREEE (reference sequence). The CDR3 has 14 residues. Unmatched junction bases numbered 5, after V lost 3 bases and J lost 3 bases. For the CDR3, the DNA is TGTGCCAGCAGCTGGACAGGATCGGACTATGGCTACACCTTC. This sequence encodes CASSWTGSDYGYTF. The variable domain in full, with the rest retrieved from reference TRBV5-4 and TRBJ1-2, is ETGVTQSPTHLIKTRGQQVTLRCSSQSGHNTVSWYQQALGQGPQFIFQYYREEENGRGNFPPRFSGLQFPNYSSELNVNALELDDSALYLCASSWTGSDYGYTFGSGTRLTVV.

The V call is TRBV18, the J call TRBJ2-3; D may be TRBD2 (6 bases). The V and J ends lost 3 bases and 0 bases respectively, with 13 bases between them. There are 16 residues in the CDR3. Germline V CDR1 and CDR2: KGHSH, LQKENI. The CDR3 DNA sequence: TGTGCCAGCTCACCTCTCGCGGGGTCTAGCACAGATACGCAGTATTTT. It yields the protein CASSPLAGSSTDTQYF.

This chain joins TRBV5-1 and TRBJ2-7, with 8 bases that match TRBD1. Germline CDR1 and CDR2: SGHRS and YFSETQ. The CDR3 covers 14 residues. The V segment lost 0 bases and the J segment 5 bases; nucleotides outside the gene matches: 4. The CDR3 sequence is CASSLGRGLNEQYF. CDR3 nucleotide sequence: TGCGCCAGCAGCTTGGGCAGGGGGCTAAACGAGCAGTACTTC. The full variable domain, completed using reference TRBV5-1 and TRBJ2-7, is KAGVTQTPRYLIKTRGQQVTLSCSPISGHRSVSWYQQTPGQGLQFLFEYFSETQRNKGNFPGRFSGRQFSNSRSEMNVSTLELGDSALYLCASSLGRGLNEQYFGPGTRLTVT.

This sequence joins TRBV5-6 and TRBJ2-5; TRBD1 aligns across 12 bases. This CDR3 is 15 amino acids long. J lost 4 bases, V lost 4 bases, and 5 bases had no gene match. The germline gives CDR1 SGHDT, CDR2 YYEEEE. The DNA of the CDR3 is TGTGCCAGCAGCCGGGACAGGGGGCGTTCAGAGACCCAGTACTTC. Amino acids: CASSRDRGRSETQYF.

V gene TRBV30 combines with J gene TRBJ1-5; TRBD1 matches 11 bases. Germline assignment: CDR1 GTSNPN and CDR2 SVGIG (reference sequence). Trimming at V came to 3 bases and at J to 2 bases, leaving 9 bases not matched to a gene. The CDR3 contains 17 residues. As DNA, the CDR3 is TGTGCCTGGAGACCGGGACAGGGGGTCGGGGGCAATCAGCCCCAGCATTTT. Encoded protein: CAWRPGQGVGGNQPQHF.

This chain connects TRBV7-8 to TRBJ1-2, with TRBD1 as a possible D gene (6 bases). V lost 5 bases and J lost 8, with 15 bases in between. The germline CDR1 and CDR2 sequences are SGHVS and FQNEAQ. CDR3 length equals 13 residues. The DNA of the CDR3 is TGTGCCAGCAGCATAATACAGGGCTGGGGCTACACCTTC. Encoded protein: CASSIIQGWGYTF.

The rearrangement links TRBV15 to TRBJ2-5, with D maybe TRBD1 (5 bases). This CDR3 has 14 amino acids. The V end lost 3 bases, the J end lost 1 base, and 9 bases lay between the germline ends. Germline CDR1 reads LNHNV; CDR2 reads YYDKDF (reference sequence). DNA of the CDR3: TGTGCCACCAGCAGGGACATACGCCAAGAGACCCAGTACTTC. Translated, it gives CATSRDIRQETQYF.

The J gene is TRBJ1-5, the V gene TRBV10-3, with 9 bases matching TRBD1. Trimming at V came to 3 bases and at J to 2 bases, leaving 5 bases not matched to a gene. Germline CDR1 and CDR2: ENHRY and SYGVKD. This CDR3 region has 16 residues. The CDR3 loop reads CAISDADRGGNQPQHF. Written as DNA, the CDR3 is TGTGCCATCAGTGACGCGGACAGGGGTGGCAATCAGCCCCAGCATTTT.

The V call is TRBV7-9, the J call TRBJ1-2, with a possible D match to TRBD1 (5 bases). The V gene lost 5 bases and the J gene lost 6 bases, with 16 bases spanning the gap. CDR3 length equals 14 residues. Germline loops: CDR1 SEHNR, CDR2 FQNEAQ (reference sequence). This chain's CDR3 is CASSRGTLKHGYTF. Here the CDR3 DNA reads TGTGCCAGCAGCCGAGGGACTTTAAAACATGGCTACACCTTC.

Note on this clone: Within the sample, other DNA sequences also encode this same CDR3. The chain joins TRBV15 to TRBJ2-5; 9 bases are shared with TRBD1. Germline assignment: CDR1 LNHNV and CDR2 YYDKDF (reference sequence). CDR3 size: 14 residues. V shed 3 bases, J shed 1 base, and the junction held 0 bases outside the gene matches. The CDR3 loop reads CATSRDRGQETQYF. The CDR3 bases are TGTGCCACCAGCAGGGACAGGGGCCAAGAGACCCAGTACTTC.

The rearrangement uses TRBV19 and TRBJ2-7; no firm D call. Per germline, CDR1 LNHDA and CDR2 SQIVND (reference sequence). This CDR3 is 14 amino acids long. The ends were cut back, 4 bases at V and 0 bases at J, with 10 bases in the middle. This chain's CDR3 is CASSTATSSYEQYF. The CDR3 DNA follows: TGTGCCAGTAGTACCGCCACGAGCTCCTACGAGCAGTACTTC.

DNA for the CDR3: TGTGCCAGCAGCCAAACCGTAGAAACAGATACGCAGTATTTT. It codes for CASSQTVETDTQYF. V is TRBV4-2 and J is TRBJ2-3, with D unclear. From germline, CDR1 is LGHNA and CDR2 YNFKEQ. There are 14 residues in the CDR3. V was cut by 2 bases and J by 3 bases, with 9 bases left in between.

Turning to this clone: The junction differs from germline at one of its ends, possibly a read error. The chain joins TRBV5-1 to TRBJ2-4; a possible D gene is TRBD2 (6 bases). The length of the CDR3 is 13 residues. Per the germline V gene, CDR1 is SGHRS and CDR2 is YFSETQ. The CDR3 sequence: CASKFGPGEVCFF. Written as DNA, the CDR3 is TGCGCCAGTAAGTTCGGACCGGGAGAAGTTTGTTTCTTC.

This clone was observed once. The chain employs TRBV5-8 and TRBJ2-7; D gene unclear. This CDR3 contains 16 residues. Between the trimmed V and J ends, which lost 4 bases and 1 base, there was a span of 18 bases. Germline-derived CDR1 and CDR2 are SGHTS and YDEGEE. The CDR3 region is CASSLRGMKRSYEQYF. CDR3 coding DNA: TGTGCCAGCAGCCTTAGAGGAATGAAGAGGTCCTACGAGCAGTACTTC. The whole variable domain, filled in from reference TRBV5-8 and TRBJ2-7, reads EAGVTQSPTHLIKTRGQQATLRCSPISGHTSVYWYQQALGLGLQFLLWYDEGEERNRGNFPPRFSGRQFPNYSSELNVNALELEDSALYLCASSLRGMKRSYEQYFGPGTRLTVT.

The table lists this clone with a count of one. The chain combines TRBV9 with TRBJ2-6; the D is unclear. The length of the CDR3 is 17 residues. Looked up from germline, CDR1 is SGDLS and CDR2 is YYNGEE. Trimming removed 0 bases at V and 2 bases at J, with 12 bases between. CDR3 nucleotides: TGTGCCAGCAGCGTAGACCCGGAGTCAACTGGGGCCAACGTCCTGACTTTC. It translates to CASSVDPESTGANVLTF.

The genes are TRBV29-1 and TRBJ2-1, with no clear D. The V end was cut by 1 base, the J end by 5 bases, with 9 bases between. Germline lookup yields CDR1 SQVTM and CDR2 ANQGSEA. The CDR3 runs 13 residues. The DNA for the CDR3 is TGCAGCGTTGAAGGTTTCAGTCACAATGAGCAGTTCTTC. Translating gives CSVEGFSHNEQFF.

The chain is built from TRBV10-3 and TRBJ1-2, with 8 bases matching TRBD1. Trimming cost V 9 bases and J 0 bases; bases outside gene matches: 6. Looked up from germline, CDR1 is ENHRY and CDR2 is SYGVKD. The CDR3 length is 14 residues. The CDR3 DNA sequence: TGTGCCATACACCGGACAGGGTCTAACTATGGCTACACCTTC. Amino acid sequence: CAIHRTGSNYGYTF.

The chain joins TRBV27 to TRBJ2-7; 7 bases fit TRBD1. This CDR3 spans 17 amino acids. After removal of 5 bases from V and 0 bases from J, the junction contained 13 bases not matched to a gene. Germline V lookup: CDR1 MNHEY, CDR2 SMNVEV (reference sequence). The CDR3 DNA follows: TGTGCCAGCAGTCCCCCCCGCGGACAGGAAAACTCCTACGAGCAGTACTTC. The encoded protein is CASSPPRGQENSYEQYF.

The chain carries TRBV19 and TRBJ2-1, with D perhaps TRBD2 (6 bases). Trimming took off 6 bases at V and 0 bases at J, with 15 bases between the two ends. In germline, CDR1 is LNHDA, CDR2 SQIVND (reference sequence). This CDR3 spans 16 amino acids. CDR3 in amino acids: CASRKTDGGSYNEQFF. The CDR3 DNA reads TGTGCCAGTAGGAAAACGGACGGGGGCTCCTACAATGAGCAGTTCTTC.

This chain uses TRBV30 with TRBJ1-1; 7 bases agree with TRBD1. Looked up from germline, CDR1 is GTSNPN and CDR2 is SVGIG (reference sequence). The CDR3 is 14 residues long. J was trimmed by 4 bases and V by 3 bases; bases with no gene match: 8. The CDR3 nucleotides read TGTGCCTGGAGCAGGGACAGTGTTTTCACTGAAGCTTTCTTT. Amino acid sequence: CAWSRDSVFTEAFF.